This entry features one TCR beta chain sequence. This clone's antigen is unknown. No base qualities exist here, and no much larger clone lies one base off it. These data are taken from a study of T cell responses to AZD1222 COVID-19 vaccine (dated by TCRdb to the early 2020s). Background on the whole study: Because spike-specific TCR depth and breadth did not differ between the two schedules, AZD1222 recipients who got a second dose at roughly 4 weeks were pooled with those who got a second dose at roughly 12 weeks. Trial participants were enrolled by age into subgroups of 18-55, 56-69 and 70-plus years, and about 150, 27 and 61 TCR-sequenced participants, respectively, were included in these subgroups. A total of just over 230 trial participants underwent TCR sequencing, of whom 207 had received two doses of AZD1222 and about 26 had received two doses of the MenACWY control vaccine. General study outcomes and caveats: Because no samples from the day 14 peak response were available, repertoires could be characterized only after the peak T cell response. In the small 56-69-year group, the increase in depth fell short of significance, most likely because of low power. Conclusions about previously exposed vaccinees were limited because only six or seven AZD1222 recipients were SARS-CoV-2 seropositive at baseline. A significant rise in spike-specific TCR breadth and depth was observed after two AZD1222 doses relative to day 0 and relative to MenACWY recipients. Reportedly, almost half of the unique spike-specific TCRs recognized epitopes lying outside the regions that are mutated in the B.1.351 and B.1.1.7 variants. CD4 TCRs associated with the vaccine covered the entire spike protein, and the dominant responses were in regions 160-218 and 743-854. Participants were mostly white British, with more females than males. The authors suggested clonal diversity may have been underestimated.

The CDR3 regions of human TCRbeta chains were subjected to immunosequencing. The published analysis was carried out like this. Repertoire TCRs were checked for matches against a reference library of SARS-CoV-2-specific TCRs that had been generated using the MIRA antigen-specificity platform. Breadth meant the fraction of unique TCRs that were SARS-CoV-2-associated, whereas depth meant the fraction of total T cells that were SARS-CoV-2-associated. Using the MIRA data, each spike-specific TCR was assigned both to the spike region to which the TCR was reactive and to a CD4 or CD8 class. Log10-transformed breadth and depth values were compared by one-way ANOVA with Sidak's multiple comparisons tests. TCRdb mirrors the immuneACCESS table, restricted to in-frame sequences. Some clones are absent from its copies; in checked studies, under half trace to an unresolved V gene, and the reason for the others is unknown. V and J calls plus clone size are reproduced from that table; the DNA served to infer D and trimming. The sample table records about 110,000 clones; 70% to 85% of these occur just once. Together, the top ten hold around 6% of the sample.

The CDR3 spans 16 residues, from the cysteine through the phenylalanine. Only the CDR3 region is kept as DNA, spanning 48 bases read in frame from base 1. For CDR1 and CDR2, the germline V gene lists MDHEN and SYDVKM. V loses 6 bases of germline sequence and J loses 7 bases, and the interval between the two ends is 22 bases. The time point tag for this specimen amounts to: baseline before first vaccination. The vaccinee samples were drawn from two UK trials, COV001 and COV002, one of which was a single-blind randomized controlled phase 2/3 trial testing AZD1222 (ChAdOx1 nCoV-19) in healthy adults. For TCRbeta chain sequencing, PBMC samples from trial participants were taken at day 0 and at day 28 after the second dose.

This sample comprised peripheral blood, obtained on day 0 of AZD1222 vaccination. This TCR was sampled from an adult in good health. Recombination joined TRBV28 with TRBJ1-5; the D gene lacks a confident call. The CDR3: CASSLSVGWVEQPQHF. DNA sequence: TGTGCCAGCAGCCTATCGGTTGGGTGGGTTGAACAGCCCCAGCATTTT. The CDR3 plus the reference TRBV28 and TRBJ1-5 genes for the other parts give the full variable domain: DVKVTQSSRYLVKRTGEKVFLECVQDMDHENMFWYRQDPGLGLRLIYFSYDVKMKEKGDIPEGYSVSREKKERFSLILESASTNQTSMYLCASSLSVGWVEQPQHFGDGTRLSIL.